This T cell receptor (beta chain) was recorded in a study of T cells after yellow fever vaccination. Study-wide points: Detected again after the booster were most primary-vaccination clones, at 95% to 96% CD4 and around 91% CD8. Weaker in magnitude, the secondary response showed a faster peak on day 5 versus 15.

This clonotype was counted only a few times. Its antigen is not identified. V lost 3 bases, J lost 3 bases, and 7 bases stayed unmatched. CDR1 is SGHAT, CDR2 FQNNGV, per germline. The CDR3 runs 15 residues. Template switching with 5'RACE generated the TCR cDNA and added a universal primer site and UMIs. TCRdb redid the calling of the 5' RACE reads with MiXCR, one entry per CDR3 protein. Among about 170,000 distinct CDR3 sequences listed, roughly 11% were seen once. This sample comprised CD8+ T cells sorted from PBMCs, obtained 15 days after the yellow fever booster vaccination. This clonotype was obtained from a man aged 18 to 29 who received the YFV17D yellow fever vaccine. The V call is TRBV11-2, the J call TRBJ2-5; 7 positions agree with TRBD2. CDR3 nucleotides: TGTGCCAGCAGCTTTAGGGCGCGGGGGAAAGAGACCCAGTACTTC. This translates into CASSFRARGKETQYF.